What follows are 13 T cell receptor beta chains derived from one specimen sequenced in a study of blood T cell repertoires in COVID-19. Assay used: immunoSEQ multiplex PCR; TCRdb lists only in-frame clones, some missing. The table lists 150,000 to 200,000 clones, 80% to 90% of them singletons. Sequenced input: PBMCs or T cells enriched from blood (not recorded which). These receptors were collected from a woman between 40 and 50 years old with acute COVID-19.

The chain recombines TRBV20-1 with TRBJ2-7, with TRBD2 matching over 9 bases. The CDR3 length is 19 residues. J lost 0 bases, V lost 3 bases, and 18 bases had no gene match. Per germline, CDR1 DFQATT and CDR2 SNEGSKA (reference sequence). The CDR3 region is CSASLSRGGTLKSSYEQYF. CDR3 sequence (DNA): TGCAGTGCTAGTCTATCGCGGGGGGGTACCTTAAAAAGCTCCTACGAGCAGTACTTC.

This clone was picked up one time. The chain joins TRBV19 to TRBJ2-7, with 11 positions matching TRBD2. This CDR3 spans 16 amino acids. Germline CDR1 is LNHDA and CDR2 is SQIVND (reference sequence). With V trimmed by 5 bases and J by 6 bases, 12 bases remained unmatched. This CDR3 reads CASSRERLAGSSEQYF. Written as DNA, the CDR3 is TGTGCCAGTAGTCGGGAACGACTAGCGGGATCTAGCGAGCAGTACTTC. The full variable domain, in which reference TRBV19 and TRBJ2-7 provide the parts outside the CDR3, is DGGITQSPKYLFRKEGQNVTLSCEQNLNHDAMYWYRQDPGQGLRLIYYSQIVNDFQKGDIAEGYSVSREKKESFPLTVTSAQKNPTAFYLCASSRERLAGSSEQYFGPGTRLTVT.

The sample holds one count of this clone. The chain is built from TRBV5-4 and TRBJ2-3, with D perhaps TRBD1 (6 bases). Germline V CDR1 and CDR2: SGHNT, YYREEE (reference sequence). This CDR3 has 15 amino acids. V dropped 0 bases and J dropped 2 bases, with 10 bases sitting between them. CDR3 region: CASSLGTALTDTQYF. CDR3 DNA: TGTGCCAGCAGCTTGGGGACAGCCCTCACAGATACGCAGTATTTT.

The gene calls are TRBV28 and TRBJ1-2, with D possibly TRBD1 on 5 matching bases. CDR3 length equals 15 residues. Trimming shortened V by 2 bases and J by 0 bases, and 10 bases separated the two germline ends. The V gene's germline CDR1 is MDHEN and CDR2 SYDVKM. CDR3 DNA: TGTGCCAGCAGTTTAAGACAGCAAGCTAACTATGGCTACACCTTC. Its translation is CASSLRQQANYGYTF.

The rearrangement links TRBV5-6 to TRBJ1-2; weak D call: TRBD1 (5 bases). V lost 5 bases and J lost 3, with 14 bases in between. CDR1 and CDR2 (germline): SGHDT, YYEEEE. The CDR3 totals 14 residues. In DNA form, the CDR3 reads TGTGCCAGCAGATTGCAGGGACTTCACTATGGCTACACCTTC. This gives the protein CASRLQGLHYGYTF.

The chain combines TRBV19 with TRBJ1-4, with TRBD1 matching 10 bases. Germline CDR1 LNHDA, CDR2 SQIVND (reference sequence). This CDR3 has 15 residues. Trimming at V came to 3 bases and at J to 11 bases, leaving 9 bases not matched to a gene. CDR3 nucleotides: TGTGCCAGTAGTATGACCCGGGACAGGGGCCAGAAACTGTTTTTT. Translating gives CASSMTRDRGQKLFF.

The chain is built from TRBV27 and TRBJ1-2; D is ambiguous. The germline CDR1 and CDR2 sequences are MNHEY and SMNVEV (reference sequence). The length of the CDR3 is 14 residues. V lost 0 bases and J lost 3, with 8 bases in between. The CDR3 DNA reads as TGTGCCAGCAGTTTATCACCGGGGTACTATGGCTACACCTTC. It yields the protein CASSLSPGYYGYTF.

DNA for the CDR3: TGTGCCAGCTCACCACTACAAGCGGCCACAGATACGCAGTATTTT. It codes for CASSPLQAATDTQYF. The chain couples TRBV18 to TRBJ2-3, with a possible D match to TRBD2 (5 bases). Germline CDR1 KGHSH, CDR2 LQKENI. V lost 1 base and J 2 bases, leaving 10 bases between the germline ends. CDR3 length: 15 residues.

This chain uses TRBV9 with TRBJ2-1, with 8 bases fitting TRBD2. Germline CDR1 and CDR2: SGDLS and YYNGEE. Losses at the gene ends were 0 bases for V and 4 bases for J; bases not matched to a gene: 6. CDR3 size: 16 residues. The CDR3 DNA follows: TGTGCCAGCAGCGTAGGAGCGGGAGAGGGGTACAATGAGCAGTTCTTC. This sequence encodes CASSVGAGEGYNEQFF.

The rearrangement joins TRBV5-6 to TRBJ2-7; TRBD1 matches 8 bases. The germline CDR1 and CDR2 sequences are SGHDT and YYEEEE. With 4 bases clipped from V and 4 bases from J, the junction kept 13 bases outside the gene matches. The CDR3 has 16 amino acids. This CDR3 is CASSLPEDRGRYEQYF. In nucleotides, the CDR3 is TGTGCCAGCAGCCTCCCTGAAGACAGGGGCCGATACGAGCAGTACTTC.

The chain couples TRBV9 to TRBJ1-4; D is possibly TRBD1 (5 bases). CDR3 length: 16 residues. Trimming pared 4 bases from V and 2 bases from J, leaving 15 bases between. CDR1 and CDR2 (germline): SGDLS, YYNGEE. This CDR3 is CASSPRSGVTNEKLFF. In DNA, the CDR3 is TGTGCCAGCAGCCCCCGGTCGGGGGTGACTAATGAAAAACTGTTTTTT.

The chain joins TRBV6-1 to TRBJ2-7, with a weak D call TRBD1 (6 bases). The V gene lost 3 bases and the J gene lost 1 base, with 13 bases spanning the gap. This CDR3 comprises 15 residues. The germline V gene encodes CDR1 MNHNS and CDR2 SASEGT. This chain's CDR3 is CASSDPQGPSYEQYF. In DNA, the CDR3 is TGTGCCAGCAGTGATCCCCAGGGGCCTTCCTACGAGCAGTACTTC.

This CDR3 reads CASSLVGTSTDTQYF. CDR3 DNA sequence: TGTGCCAGCAGCTTAGTGGGGACTAGCACAGATACGCAGTATTTT. This sequence joins TRBV7-8 and TRBJ2-3; D may be TRBD2 (6 bases). V gave up 1 base and J gave up 0 bases, with 8 bases separating them. Germline loops: CDR1 SGHVS, CDR2 FQNEAQ. CDR3 length: 15 amino acids.